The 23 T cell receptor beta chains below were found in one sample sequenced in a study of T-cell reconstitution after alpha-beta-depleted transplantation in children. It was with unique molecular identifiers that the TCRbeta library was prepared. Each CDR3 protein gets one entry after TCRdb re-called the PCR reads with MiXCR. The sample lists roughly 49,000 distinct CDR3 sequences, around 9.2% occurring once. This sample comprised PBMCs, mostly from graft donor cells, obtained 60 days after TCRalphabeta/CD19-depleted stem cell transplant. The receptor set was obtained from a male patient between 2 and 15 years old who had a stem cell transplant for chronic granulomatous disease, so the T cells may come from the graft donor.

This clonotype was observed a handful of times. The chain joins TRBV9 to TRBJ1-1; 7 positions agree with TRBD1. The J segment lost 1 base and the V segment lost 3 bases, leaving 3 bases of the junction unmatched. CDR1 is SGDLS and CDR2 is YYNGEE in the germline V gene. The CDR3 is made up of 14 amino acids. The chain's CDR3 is CASSAQGKNTEAFF. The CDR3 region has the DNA TGTGCCAGCAGCGCACAGGGGAAGAACACTGAAGCTTTCTTT.

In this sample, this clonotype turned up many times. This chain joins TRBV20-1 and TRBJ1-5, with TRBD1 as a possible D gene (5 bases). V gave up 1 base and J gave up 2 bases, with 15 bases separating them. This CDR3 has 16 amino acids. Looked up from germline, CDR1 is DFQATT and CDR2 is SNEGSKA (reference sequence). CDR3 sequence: CSARAVGGGGNQPQHF. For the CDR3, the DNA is TGCAGTGCTAGAGCGGTTGGGGGTGGGGGCAATCAGCCCCAGCATTTT.

The CDR3 loop reads CSARDPTGPEQYF. The CDR3 nucleotides read TGCAGTGCTAGAGATCCGACAGGGCCCGAGCAGTACTTC. The rearrangement links TRBV20-1 to TRBJ2-7; 7 bases agree with TRBD1. This CDR3 is 13 amino acids long. With 0 bases clipped from V and 6 bases from J, the junction kept 5 bases outside the gene matches. Germline lookup yields CDR1 DFQATT and CDR2 SNEGSKA (reference sequence).

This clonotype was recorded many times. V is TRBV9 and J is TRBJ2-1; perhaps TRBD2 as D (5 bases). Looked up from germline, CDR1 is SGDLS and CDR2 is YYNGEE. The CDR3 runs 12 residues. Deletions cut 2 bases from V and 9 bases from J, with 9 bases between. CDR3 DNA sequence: TGTGCCAGCAGCGTCGCTGAGGGTGAGCAGTTCTTC. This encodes CASSVAEGEQFF.

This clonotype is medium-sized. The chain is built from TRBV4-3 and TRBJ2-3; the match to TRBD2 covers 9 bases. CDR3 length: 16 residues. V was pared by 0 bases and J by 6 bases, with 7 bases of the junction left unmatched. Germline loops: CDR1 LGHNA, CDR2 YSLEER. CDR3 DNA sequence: TGCGCCAGCAGCCAAGATGGGGTAGCGGGAGTGGATACGCAGTATTTT. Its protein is CASSQDGVAGVDTQYF.

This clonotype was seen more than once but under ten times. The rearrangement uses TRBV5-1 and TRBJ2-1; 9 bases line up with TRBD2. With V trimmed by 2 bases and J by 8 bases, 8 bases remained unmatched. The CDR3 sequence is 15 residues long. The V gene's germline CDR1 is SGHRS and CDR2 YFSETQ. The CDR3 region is CASSFLAGRLDEQFF. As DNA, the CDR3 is TGCGCCAGCAGCTTCCTAGCGGGACGTTTGGATGAGCAGTTCTTC.

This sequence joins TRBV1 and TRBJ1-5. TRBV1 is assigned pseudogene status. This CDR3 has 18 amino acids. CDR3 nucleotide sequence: TGCACCAGCAGCCAAGGCACAGCTTTGAGGGTTCACCATCAGCCCCAGCATTTT. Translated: CTSSQGTALRVHHQPQHF.

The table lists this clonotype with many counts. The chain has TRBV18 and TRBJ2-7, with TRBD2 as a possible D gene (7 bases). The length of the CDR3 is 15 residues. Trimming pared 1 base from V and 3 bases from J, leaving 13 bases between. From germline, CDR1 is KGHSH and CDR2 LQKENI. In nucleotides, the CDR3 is TGTGCCAGCTCACCACAACCGGGGGGCCACTACGAGCAGTACTTC. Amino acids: CASSPQPGGHYEQYF.

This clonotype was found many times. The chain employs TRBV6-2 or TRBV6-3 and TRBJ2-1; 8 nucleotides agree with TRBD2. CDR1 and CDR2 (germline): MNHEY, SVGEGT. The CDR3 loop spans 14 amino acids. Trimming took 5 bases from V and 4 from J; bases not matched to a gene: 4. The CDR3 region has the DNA TGTGCCAGCAGTACGGGACTAGATTACAATGAGCAGTTCTTC. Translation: CASSTGLDYNEQFF.

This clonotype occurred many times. CDR3 DNA: TGTGCCTGCTACCGGGGGGGAAACTCTGAAGCTTTCTTT. Its protein product is CACYRGGNSEAFF. V gene TRBV6-6 combines with J gene TRBJ1-1; TRBD1 is a possible D gene (5 bases). The germline CDR1 and CDR2 sequences are MNHNY and SVGAGI (reference sequence). Trimming removed 11 bases at V and 6 bases at J, with 19 bases between. This CDR3 has 13 amino acids.

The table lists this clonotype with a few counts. The CDR3 DNA is TGTGCCAGCAGCCCCGCCGGCTACGAGCAGTACTTC. This codes for CASSPAGYEQYF. The chain is built from TRBV2 and TRBJ2-7; D ambiguous. The CDR3 covers 12 residues. The germline V and J ends were trimmed by 6 bases and 3 bases, with 9 bases remaining between them. The germline V gene has CDR1 SNHLY and CDR2 FYNNEI. Using reference TRBV2 and TRBJ2-7 for the parts outside the CDR3, the full variable domain is EPEVTQTPSHQVTQMGQEVILRCVPISNHLYFYWYRQILGQKVEFLVSFYNNEISEKSEIFDDQFSVERPDGSNFTLKIRSTKLEDSAMYFCASSPAGYEQYFGPGTRLTVT.

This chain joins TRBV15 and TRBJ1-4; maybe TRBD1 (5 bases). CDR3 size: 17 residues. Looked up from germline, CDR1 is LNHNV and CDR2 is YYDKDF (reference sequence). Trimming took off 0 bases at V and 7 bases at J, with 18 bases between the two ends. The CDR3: CATSRDSPTGRGEKLFF. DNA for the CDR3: TGTGCCACCAGCAGAGATTCACCCACAGGCCGGGGTGAAAAACTGTTTTTT.

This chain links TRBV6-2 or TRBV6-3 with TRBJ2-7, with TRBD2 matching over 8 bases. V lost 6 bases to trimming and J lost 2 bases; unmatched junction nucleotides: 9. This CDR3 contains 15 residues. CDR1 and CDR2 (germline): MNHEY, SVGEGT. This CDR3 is CASSPPHSGAYEQYF. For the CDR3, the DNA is TGTGCCAGCAGCCCTCCCCATAGCGGGGCCTACGAGCAGTACTTC.

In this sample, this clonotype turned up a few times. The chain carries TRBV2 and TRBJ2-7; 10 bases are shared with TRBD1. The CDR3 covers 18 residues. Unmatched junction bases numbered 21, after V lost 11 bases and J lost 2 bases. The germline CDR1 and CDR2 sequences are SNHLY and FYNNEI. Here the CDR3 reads CALSSRQGASLAPYEQYF. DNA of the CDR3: TGTGCCCTCAGTTCGCGACAGGGGGCCTCCCTAGCTCCCTACGAGCAGTACTTC. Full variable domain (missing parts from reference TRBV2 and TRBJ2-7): EPEVTQTPSHQVTQMGQEVILRCVPISNHLYFYWYRQILGQKVEFLVSFYNNEISEKSEIFDDQFSVERPDGSNFTLKIRSTKLEDSAMYFCALSSRQGASLAPYEQYFGPGTRLTVT.

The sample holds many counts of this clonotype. CDR3 residues: CASSYAGINNSPLHF. The CDR3 region has the DNA TGTGCCAGCAGTTACGCGGGAATCAATAATTCACCCCTCCACTTT. V and J are TRBV6-5 and TRBJ1-6; unclear D gene. The V gene lost 2 bases and the J gene lost 5 bases, with 10 bases spanning the gap. This CDR3 has 15 residues. Germline CDR1 and CDR2: MNHEY and SVGAGI.

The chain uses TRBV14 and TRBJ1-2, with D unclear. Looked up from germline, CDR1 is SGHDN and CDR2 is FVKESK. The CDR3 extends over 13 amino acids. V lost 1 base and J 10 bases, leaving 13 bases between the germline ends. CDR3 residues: CASSQVLMAHYTF. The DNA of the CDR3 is TGTGCCAGCAGCCAAGTCCTCATGGCCCACTACACCTTC.

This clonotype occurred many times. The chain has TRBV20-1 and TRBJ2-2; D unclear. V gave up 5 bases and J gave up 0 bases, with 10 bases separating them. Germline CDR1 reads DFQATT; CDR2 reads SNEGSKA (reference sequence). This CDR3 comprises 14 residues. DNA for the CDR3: TGCAGTGCTCCCAGCGTTGCGAACACCGGGGAGCTGTTTTTT. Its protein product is CSAPSVANTGELFF.

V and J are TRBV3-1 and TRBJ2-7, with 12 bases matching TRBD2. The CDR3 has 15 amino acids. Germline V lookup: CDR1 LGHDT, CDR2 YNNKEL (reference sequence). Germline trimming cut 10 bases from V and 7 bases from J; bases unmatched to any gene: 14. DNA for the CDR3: TGTGCCACCTCCCAAAGACTAGCGGGAGTGGAAGAGCAGTACTTC. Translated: CATSQRLAGVEEQYF.

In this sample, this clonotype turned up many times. The CDR3 sequence is CASSGPGSGTYTQYF. The CDR3 DNA reads TGTGCCAGCAGTGGTCCGGGGAGCGGGACATATACGCAGTATTTT. V usage is TRBV28 and J usage is TRBJ2-3, with a weak D call TRBD2 (7 bases). Deletions cut 5 bases from V and 7 bases from J, with 19 bases between. The germline gives CDR1 MDHEN, CDR2 SYDVKM. CDR3 length: 15 residues.

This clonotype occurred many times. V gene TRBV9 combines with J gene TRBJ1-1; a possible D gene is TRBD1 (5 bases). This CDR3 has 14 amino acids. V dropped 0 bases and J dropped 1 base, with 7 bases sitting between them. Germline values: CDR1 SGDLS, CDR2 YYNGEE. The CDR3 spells CASSVVTENTEAFF. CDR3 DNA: TGTGCCAGCAGCGTAGTGACAGAGAACACTGAAGCTTTCTTT. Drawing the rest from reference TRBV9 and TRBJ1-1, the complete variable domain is DSGVTQTPKHLITATGQRVTLRCSPRSGDLSVYWYQQSLDQGLQFLIQYYNGEERAKGNILERFSAQQFPDLHSELNLSSLELGDSALYFCASSVVTENTEAFFGQGTRLTVV.

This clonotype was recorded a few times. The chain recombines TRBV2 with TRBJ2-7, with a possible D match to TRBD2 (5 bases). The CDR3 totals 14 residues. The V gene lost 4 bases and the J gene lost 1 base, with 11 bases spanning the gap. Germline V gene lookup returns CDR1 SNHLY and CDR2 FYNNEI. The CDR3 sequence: CASSGLGRSYEQYF. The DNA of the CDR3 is TGTGCCAGCAGTGGTTTAGGGAGATCCTACGAGCAGTACTTC. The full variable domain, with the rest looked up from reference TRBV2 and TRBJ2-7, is EPEVTQTPSHQVTQMGQEVILRCVPISNHLYFYWYRQILGQKVEFLVSFYNNEISEKSEIFDDQFSVERPDGSNFTLKIRSTKLEDSAMYFCASSGLGRSYEQYFGPGTRLTVT.

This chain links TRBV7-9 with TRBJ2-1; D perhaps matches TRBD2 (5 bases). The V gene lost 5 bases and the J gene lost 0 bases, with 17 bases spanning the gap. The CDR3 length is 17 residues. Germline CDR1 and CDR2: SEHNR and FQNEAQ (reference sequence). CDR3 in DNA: TGTGCCAGCAGCCCCACTCTAGCCGGAAGCTCCTACAATGAGCAGTTCTTC. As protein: CASSPTLAGSSYNEQFF.

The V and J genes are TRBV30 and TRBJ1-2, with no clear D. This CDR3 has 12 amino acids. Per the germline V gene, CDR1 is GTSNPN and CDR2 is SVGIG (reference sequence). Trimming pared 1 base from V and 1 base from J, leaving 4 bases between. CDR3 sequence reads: CAWSGHNYGYTF. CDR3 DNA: TGTGCCTGGAGTGGACATAACTATGGCTACACCTTC.